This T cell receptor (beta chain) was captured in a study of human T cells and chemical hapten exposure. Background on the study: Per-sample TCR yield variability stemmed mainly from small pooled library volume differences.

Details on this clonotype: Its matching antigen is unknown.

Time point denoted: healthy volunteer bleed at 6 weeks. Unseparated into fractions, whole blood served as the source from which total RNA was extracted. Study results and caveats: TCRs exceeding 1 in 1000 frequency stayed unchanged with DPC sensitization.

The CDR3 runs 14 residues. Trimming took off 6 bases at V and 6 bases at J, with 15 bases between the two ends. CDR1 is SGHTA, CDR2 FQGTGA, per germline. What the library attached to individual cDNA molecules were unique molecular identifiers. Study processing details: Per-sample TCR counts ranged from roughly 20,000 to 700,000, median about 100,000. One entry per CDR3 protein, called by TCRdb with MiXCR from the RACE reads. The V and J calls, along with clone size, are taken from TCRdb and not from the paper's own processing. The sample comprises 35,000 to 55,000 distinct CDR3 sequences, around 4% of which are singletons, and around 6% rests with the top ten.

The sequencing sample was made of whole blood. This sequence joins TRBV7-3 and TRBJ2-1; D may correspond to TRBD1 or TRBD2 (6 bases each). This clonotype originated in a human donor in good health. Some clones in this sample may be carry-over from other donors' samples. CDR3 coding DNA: TGTGCCAGCAGGGTAGGGGGGATTTCCAATGAGCAGTTCTTC. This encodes CASRVGGISNEQFF.